The T cell receptor beta chain described here comes from a study of CD8 T cells in ankylosing spondylitis. Comment on this clonotype: Its antigen is still unknown.

V was clipped by 3 bases and J by 4 bases; unmatched bases: 6. CDR1 is DFQATT and CDR2 is SNEGSKA in the germline V gene (reference sequence). This CDR3 is built from 14 residues. Via MiXCR, TCRdb re-called the 5' RACE reads, giving one row per CDR3 protein. The sample records some 800,000 distinct CDR3 sequences, over 9.5% being singletons. Study-wide results and caveats: The study identified a TCR beta motif of several highly homologous variants that appeared characteristic of ankylosing spondylitis blood. Disease-linked clones reportedly concentrated significantly in matched ankylosing spondylitis synovial fluid. Prior work had noted some motif variants in reactive arthritis blood and synovial fluid.

The chain combines TRBV20-1 with TRBJ2-3; 8 bases are a match to TRBD1. The sequence was obtained from a male donor with ankylosing spondylitis. The sample consisted of blood, either unsorted or a sorted T cell fraction (not recorded which). The CDR3 is CSASSRGQSDTQYF. The CDR3 coding sequence is TGCAGTGCTAGCAGCAGGGGGCAGTCAGATACGCAGTATTTT.